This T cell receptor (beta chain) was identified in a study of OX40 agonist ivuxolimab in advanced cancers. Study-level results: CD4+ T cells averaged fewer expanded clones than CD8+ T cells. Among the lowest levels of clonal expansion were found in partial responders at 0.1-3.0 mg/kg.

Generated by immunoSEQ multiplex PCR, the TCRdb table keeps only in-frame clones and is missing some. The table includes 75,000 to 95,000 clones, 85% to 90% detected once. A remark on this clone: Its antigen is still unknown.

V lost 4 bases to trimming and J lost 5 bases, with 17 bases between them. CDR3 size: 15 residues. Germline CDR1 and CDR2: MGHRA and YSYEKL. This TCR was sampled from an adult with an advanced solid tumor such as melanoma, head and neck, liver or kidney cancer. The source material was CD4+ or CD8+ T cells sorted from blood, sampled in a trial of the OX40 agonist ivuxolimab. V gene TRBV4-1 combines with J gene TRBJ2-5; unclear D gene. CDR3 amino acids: CASSRYSDFQETQYF. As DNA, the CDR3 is TGCGCCAGCAGCCGATACAGCGATTTCCAGGAGACCCAGTACTTC.